This entry lists 15 T cell receptor beta chains sequenced from one sample in a study of OX40 agonist ivuxolimab in advanced cancers. Data came from immunoSEQ multiplex PCR; TCRdb stores just in-frame clones and leaves some out. This sample has 30,000 to 35,000 clones, with over 85% found just once. Sample: CD4+ or CD8+ T cells sorted from blood, taken in a trial of the OX40 agonist ivuxolimab. Source of these receptors: an adult with an advanced solid tumor such as melanoma, head and neck, liver or kidney cancer.

V is TRBV9 and J is TRBJ2-3; D may match TRBD1 or TRBD2 (5 bases each). V lost 4 bases and J 1 base, leaving 10 bases between the germline ends. This CDR3 spans 14 amino acids. CDR1 is SGDLS and CDR2 is YYNGEE in the germline V gene. In DNA, the CDR3 is TGTGCCAGCAGCCCCCGGGGCGGCACAGATACGCAGTATTTT. Translating gives CASSPRGGTDTQYF.

V usage is TRBV4-3 and J usage is TRBJ1-3; D remains unclear. V lost 1 base and J lost 4, with 11 bases in between. The CDR3 is 15 amino acids. CDR1 is LGHNA and CDR2 is YSLEER in the germline V gene. The CDR3 reads CASSQGTSGGNTIYF. The DNA for the CDR3 is TGCGCCAGCAGCCAAGGGACTTCGGGAGGAAACACCATATATTTT.

The chain carries TRBV5-1 and TRBJ1-2; D not resolved. The germline V and J ends were trimmed by 1 base and 5 bases, with 9 bases remaining between them. The CDR3 has 13 amino acids. Germline V gene lookup returns CDR1 SGHRS and CDR2 YFSETQ. The CDR3 region is CASSLLGDYGYTF. The CDR3 nucleotides are TGCGCCAGCAGCTTGCTCGGGGATTATGGCTACACCTTC.

This chain connects TRBV14 to TRBJ2-3, with 11 bases that match TRBD2. This CDR3 spans 15 amino acids. CDR1 and CDR2 (germline): SGHDN, FVKESK. Trimming at V came to 6 bases and at J to 4 bases, leaving 6 bases not matched to a gene. The DNA for the CDR3 is TGTGCCAGCAGGGGACTAGCGGATAACCCAGATACGCAGTATTTT. This gives the protein CASRGLADNPDTQYF.

The V call is TRBV21-1, the J call TRBJ2-4; the table gives TRBD1 as D, unverified against the DNA. TRBV21-1 is recorded as a pseudogene. CDR3 length equals 16 residues. This chain's CDR3 is CAKGTGGDLAKNIQYF. For the CDR3, the DNA is TGTGCCAAGGGGACAGGGGGGGATCTAGCCAAAAACATTCAGTACTTC.

The chain links TRBV14 to TRBJ1-1; D is uncertain. V lost 1 base and J lost 7, with 10 bases in between. Germline CDR1 SGHDN, CDR2 FVKESK. The CDR3 length is 13 residues. The chain's CDR3 is CASSQVDYGEAFF. CDR3 DNA sequence: TGTGCCAGCAGCCAAGTGGACTACGGTGAAGCTTTCTTT. Looking up the rest from reference TRBV14 and TRBJ1-1 gives the full variable domain: EAGVTQFPSHSVIEKGQTVTLRCDPISGHDNLYWYRRVMGKEIKFLLHFVKESKQDESGMPNNRFLAERTGGTYSTLKVQPAELEDSGVYFCASSQVDYGEAFFGQGTRLTVV.

The rearrangement links TRBV7-9 to TRBJ2-1; D unresolved. Per germline, CDR1 SEHNR and CDR2 FQNEAQ (reference sequence). CDR3 length equals 13 residues. V lost 3 bases and J lost 6, with 9 bases in between. CDR3 DNA: TGTGCCAGCAGCTTCGTGGGTGGCAATGAGCAGTTCTTC. Protein product: CASSFVGGNEQFF. The complete variable domain, with remaining parts taken from reference TRBV7-9 and TRBJ2-1, reads DTGVSQNPRHKITKRGQNVTFRCDPISEHNRLYWYRQTLGQGPEFLTYFQNEAQLEKSRLLSDRFSAERPKGSFSTLEIQRTEQGDSAMYLCASSFVGGNEQFFGPGTRLTVL.

The chain is built from TRBV11-3 and TRBJ2-1; D perhaps matches TRBD2 (5 bases). In germline, CDR1 is SGHNT, CDR2 YENEEA. Trimming cost V 5 bases and J 2 bases, with 13 bases left between them. CDR3 length: 15 amino acids. DNA for the CDR3: TGTGCCAGCAGCCCCTCGGACTTACCCTACAATGAGCAGTTCTTC. Its protein is CASSPSDLPYNEQFF.

The chain carries TRBV28 and TRBJ2-5, with 8 bases aligning to TRBD2. Germline CDR1 reads MDHEN; CDR2 reads SYDVKM. The CDR3 totals 15 residues. With V trimmed by 4 bases and J by 0 bases, 4 bases remained unmatched. CDR3 residues: CASSSSGPYQETQYF. CDR3 DNA sequence: TGTGCCAGCAGTTCTAGCGGGCCATACCAAGAGACCCAGTACTTC.

The CDR3 spells CAWNGDGYNEQFF. CDR3 DNA: TGTGCCTGGAACGGCGACGGCTACAATGAGCAGTTCTTC. The V call is TRBV30, the J call TRBJ2-1; the D is unclear. This CDR3 contains 13 residues. The germline gives CDR1 GTSNPN, CDR2 SVGIG (reference sequence). Trimming removed 4 bases at V and 3 bases at J, with 10 bases between.

This clone appeared a few times. CDR3: CASSLAKAASEAFF. The DNA for the CDR3 is TGTGCCAGCAGCTTAGCGAAGGCAGCCTCAGAAGCTTTCTTT. The chain employs TRBV7-9 and TRBJ1-1; D uncertain. Between the trimmed V and J ends, which lost 0 bases and 8 bases, there was a span of 13 bases. This CDR3 is 14 amino acids long. Germline-derived CDR1 and CDR2 are SEHNR and FQNEAQ (reference sequence).

The chain has TRBV5-1 and TRBJ2-1; D is unresolved. The CDR3 sequence is 16 residues long. The germline CDR1 and CDR2 sequences are SGHRS and YFSETQ. Trimming removed 2 bases at V and 0 bases at J, with 12 bases between. CDR3 residues: CASSFWNPSSYNEQFF. For the CDR3, the DNA is TGCGCCAGCAGCTTTTGGAATCCGAGCTCCTACAATGAGCAGTTCTTC.

The chain combines TRBV5-6 with TRBJ2-7; D uncertain. The germline V and J ends were trimmed by 0 bases and 7 bases, with 8 bases remaining between them. Per the germline V gene, CDR1 is SGHDT and CDR2 is YYEEEE. The CDR3 is 12 residues long. The CDR3 here is CASSLGPWEQYF. The CDR3 DNA is TGTGCCAGCAGCTTGGGCCCCTGGGAGCAGTACTTC.

This rearrangement joins TRBV7-3 to TRBJ2-7, with D perhaps being TRBD1 or TRBD2 (6 bases each). CDR3 size: 14 residues. The germline gives CDR1 SGHTA, CDR2 FQGTGA. The V and J ends lost 1 base and 2 bases respectively, with 9 bases between them. The CDR3 here is CASSLMGGPYEQYF. CDR3 DNA sequence: TGTGCCAGCAGCTTAATGGGGGGCCCCTACGAGCAGTACTTC.

This chain links TRBV2 with TRBJ2-3; D ambiguous. The CDR3 loop spans 13 amino acids. CDR1 SNHLY and CDR2 FYNNEI come from the germline V gene. V was clipped by 6 bases and J by 4 bases, with 11 bases between them. CDR3 loop: CASRRFVADTQYF. The CDR3 nucleotides read TGTGCCAGCAGGAGGTTTGTCGCAGATACGCAGTATTTT.